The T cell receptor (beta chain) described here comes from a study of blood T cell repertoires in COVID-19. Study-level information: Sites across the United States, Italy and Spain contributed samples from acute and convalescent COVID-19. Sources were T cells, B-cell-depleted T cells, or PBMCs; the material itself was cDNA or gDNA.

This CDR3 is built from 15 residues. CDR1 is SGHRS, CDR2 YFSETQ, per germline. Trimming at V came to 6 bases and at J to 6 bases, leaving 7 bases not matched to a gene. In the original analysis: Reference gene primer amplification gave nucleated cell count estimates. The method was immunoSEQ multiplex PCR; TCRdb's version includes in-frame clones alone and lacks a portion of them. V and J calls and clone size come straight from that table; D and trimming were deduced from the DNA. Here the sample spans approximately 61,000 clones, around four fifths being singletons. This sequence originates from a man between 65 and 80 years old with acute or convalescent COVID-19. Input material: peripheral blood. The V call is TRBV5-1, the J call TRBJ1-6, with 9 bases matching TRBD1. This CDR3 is CASTLQGASNSPLHF. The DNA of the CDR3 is TGCGCCAGCACCTTACAGGGGGCCTCTAATTCACCCCTCCACTTT.